The entry that follows covers one T cell receptor beta chain sequence. This sample is part of a study of HIV-infected patients and healthy controls. The germline V gene encodes CDR1 SQVTM and CDR2 ANQGSEA. Trimming took 7 bases from V and 5 from J, leaving 23 bases between them. There are 15 residues in the CDR3. cDNA was made from approximately 500 ng RNA using alpha and beta constant primers. Using multiplexing indices, alpha and beta chain libraries were generated apart by chain-specific third strand synthesis. MiXCR, run by TCRdb on the 5' RACE reads, gives a single entry per CDR3 protein. The data contain approximately 16,000 distinct CDR3 sequences, just under 9.5% of them singletons. No cell fractionation was done, so the repertoire covers all unsorted peripheral blood T cells.

The V gene is TRBV29-1, the J gene TRBJ1-1; possible D gene TRBD1, 6 bases. What was sequenced was blood. This TCR was sampled from an adult in good health. Here the CDR3 DNA reads TGCAGCGCAAAGGGGGGGGATATCCCTGGGACTGAAGCTTTCTTT. Translation: CSAKGGDIPGTEAFF.